This record looks at one TCR beta chain sequence and its context. What it recognizes is unknown. The sample belongs to a study of T cells in localized non-small cell lung cancer. Overall study findings and caveats: There was higher T cell clonality in uninvolved adjacent lung than in tumor, and it was highest there. The study detected a median roughly 61 of the top 100 tumor clones in adjacent lung. Analysis by sequencing included only one tumor region, so heterogeneity remains possible.

Using immunoSEQ multiplex PCR, the repertoire was profiled, and TCRdb retains in-frame clones only, with some absent. The sample records 1,100 to 1,500 clones, roughly 25% being singletons. Two independent pathologists confirmed no atypia in lung taken at least 2 cm from tumor. Trimming at V came to 3 bases and at J to 4 bases, leaving 6 bases not matched to a gene. The CDR3 runs 16 residues. Germline V gene sequence: CDR1 KGHSH, CDR2 LQKENI. This rearrangement joins TRBV18 to TRBJ2-2, with 9 nucleotides matching TRBD2. The sample was normal lung tissue next to the tumor, taken before any cancer treatment. This TCR derives from a man between 35 and 75 years old with stage II squamous cell lung carcinoma. Here the CDR3 reads CASSPSGTSSTGELFF. CDR3 DNA: TGTGCCAGCTCACCTTCCGGGACTAGCAGCACCGGGGAGCTGTTTTTT. The variable domain in full, completed from reference TRBV18 and TRBJ2-2, reads NAGVMQNPRHLVRRRGQEARLRCSPMKGHSHVYWYRQLPEEGLKFMVYLQKENIIDESGMPKERFSAEFPKEGPSILRIQQVVRGDSAAYFCASSPSGTSSTGELFFGEGSRLTVL.